These T cell receptor beta chains were read from a single sample in a study of cytomegalovirus exposure and HLA in healthy donors. The table came from immunoSEQ multiplex PCR; TCRdb's copy has only in-frame clones and leaves some out. The profile shows over 95,000 clones, 82% of them singletons. Specimen: PBMCs. These receptors were obtained from a woman younger than 35 in good health and CMV-seronegative. CDR3s include the opening cysteine and the closing phenylalanine or tryptophan. Fields, in order: clone size, V gene, J gene, D gene, CDR3 protein, CDR3 DNA. The D gene is left open where the match is weak. The size field is filled for only some rows; it gives once, few, many or a size class.

NA	TRBV19	TRBJ2-1	NA	CASTVRQGAREREGLHEQFF	TGTGCCAGTACTGTCCGACAGGGGGCTCGGGAGCGGGAGGGCCTCCATGAGCAGTTCTTC
NA	TRBV27	TRBJ1-1	NA	CASSLLQGNTEAFF	TGTGCCAGCAGTTTACTACAGGGTAACACTGAAGCTTTCTTT
NA	TRBV6-4	TRBJ2-2	TRBD2	CASSEGSGRGSGELFF	TGTGCCAGCAGTGAGGGGAGCGGGAGAGGATCCGGGGAGCTGTTTTTT
NA	TRBV4-2	TRBJ1-2	NA	CASSHLGQVNYGYTF	TGTGCCAGCAGCCACCTTGGCCAGGTTAACTATGGCTACACCTTC
NA	TRBV9	TRBJ2-3	NA	CASSVAGLSSTDTQYF	TGTGCCAGCAGCGTAGCTGGGCTTTCTAGCACAGATACGCAGTATTTT
NA	TRBV9	TRBJ1-1	NA	CASSALGNPTEAFF	TGTGCCAGCAGCGCCCTGGGCAACCCCACTGAAGCTTTCTTT
NA	TRBV18	TRBJ2-5	TRBD2	CASSPGLAGVRQETQYF	TGTGCCAGCTCACCGGGGCTAGCGGGAGTGAGGCAAGAGACCCAGTACTTC
NA	TRBV2	TRBJ1-1	TRBD1	CASRYRGRGNTEAFF	TGTGCCAGCAGATACAGGGGGAGGGGGAACACTGAAGCTTTCTTT
NA	TRBV5-6	TRBJ1-5	TRBD1	CASSVGQGRGQPQHF	TGTGCCAGCAGCGTGGGACAGGGTCGCGGGCAGCCCCAGCATTTT
NA	TRBV6-1	TRBJ1-1	NA	CASWIRGTATEAFF	TGTGCCAGCTGGATCCGCGGGACGGCCACTGAAGCTTTCTTT
once	TRBV5-5	TRBJ2-5	TRBD1	CASSIGQGAWETQYF	TGTGCCAGCAGCATAGGACAGGGGGCATGGGAGACCCAGTACTTC
NA	TRBV15	TRBJ1-2	NA	CATSRALGAEGTLYGYTF	TGTGCCACCAGCAGAGCTTTGGGGGCTGAGGGAACCTTGTATGGCTACACCTTC
NA	TRBV19	TRBJ1-2	TRBD1	CASSIRQGSYGYTF	TGTGCCAGTAGTATCCGACAGGGGTCCTATGGCTACACCTTC